This TCR beta chain was sequenced during a study of beta chain features in type 1 diabetes. Notes on this clone: Its cognate antigen is unknown.

Overall study results and limits: More deletions and fewer insertions at VDJ junctions were seen in type 1 diabetes patients. Over-representation of high TCR-expressing cells was a possible consequence of cDNA sequencing. The study found moderately but significantly shorter TCRB CDR3s in all four CD4+ subsets of Type 1 diabetes patients.

Using CD45RO/CCR7/CD25/CD127/CD95/CD27, CD4+ naive, central memory, regulatory and stem cell-like memory cells were sorted. Trimming shortened V by 0 bases and J by 5 bases, and 10 bases separated the two germline ends. CDR3 length: 14 amino acids. Germline CDR1 and CDR2: MDHEN and SYDVKM. Every isolated RNA sample was fully reverse transcribed, so sequencing captured expressed TCRB transcripts. Per sample, stem cell-like memory T cell libraries averaged around 1 million reads. The assay was immunoSEQ multiplex PCR, and TCRdb's table has in-frame clones only and misses some. The data contain about 53,000 clones, 55% to 70% of them singletons.

This sequence originates from a woman younger than 45 with type 1 diabetes. The rearrangement uses TRBV28 and TRBJ1-1; D gene ambiguous. Source material: stem cell memory CD4+ T cells from blood. This chain's CDR3 is CASSLWGRGTEAFF. The CDR3 DNA reads as TGTGCCAGCAGTTTATGGGGCAGAGGGACTGAAGCTTTCTTT.